What follows are 12 T cell receptor beta chains derived from one specimen sequenced in a study of T cells after yellow fever vaccination. TCRdb itself ran the 5' RACE reads through MiXCR, one entry per CDR3 protein. The data hold some 200,000 distinct CDR3 sequences, with approximately 3.3% observed a single time. Sequencing used CD4+ T cells sorted from PBMCs, obtained 10 days after the yellow fever booster vaccination. The origin of the receptors is a man aged 18 to 30 who received the YFV17D yellow fever vaccine.

This clonotype showed up many times. The chain recombines TRBV20-1 with TRBJ2-5, with D tentatively TRBD2 (5 bases). This CDR3 is 13 amino acids long. From germline, CDR1 is DFQATT and CDR2 SNEGSKA (reference sequence). V was pared by 1 base and J by 4 bases, with 10 bases between. The CDR3: CSARGRAGETQYF. The CDR3 coding sequence is TGCAGTGCTAGAGGGCGGGCGGGAGAGACCCAGTACTTC.

This clonotype was seen more than once but under ten times. This chain uses TRBV20-1 with TRBJ1-3, with 9 bases fitting TRBD1. There are 16 residues in the CDR3. V gave up 3 bases and J gave up 4 bases; unmatched junction bases: 10. Germline-derived CDR1 and CDR2 are DFQATT and SNEGSKA (reference sequence). The CDR3 loop is CSASLSTGGLGNTIYF. DNA of the CDR3: TGCAGTGCTAGCCTAAGCACAGGGGGCCTGGGAAACACCATATATTTT.

This clonotype was counted many times. The chain combines TRBV12-3 or TRBV12-4 with TRBJ2-1, with 8 bases aligning to TRBD1. After removal of 0 bases from V and 3 bases from J, the junction contained 7 bases not matched to a gene. This CDR3 has 17 amino acids. The chain's CDR3 is CASSLASGRGLYNEQFF. DNA for the CDR3: TGTGCCAGCAGTTTAGCGTCGGGCAGGGGGCTCTACAATGAGCAGTTCTTC.

This clonotype was detected ten times or more. The chain employs TRBV24-1 and TRBJ2-1, with 7 nucleotides matching TRBD1. This CDR3 region has 15 residues. Germline V gene lookup returns CDR1 KGHDR and CDR2 SFDVKD. V dropped 4 bases and J dropped 9; count of bases not matched to a gene: 11. The CDR3 loop reads CATSETRQGAGEQFF. DNA for the CDR3: TGTGCCACCAGTGAGACCCGACAGGGTGCCGGTGAGCAGTTCTTC.

This clonotype came up many times. This chain uses TRBV5-1 with TRBJ2-5; D is undetermined. Trimming removed 1 base at V and 3 bases at J, with 7 bases between. Germline CDR1 is SGHRS and CDR2 is YFSETQ. This CDR3 spans 13 amino acids. The CDR3 sequence: CASSLRRKETQYF. CDR3 DNA sequence: TGCGCCAGCAGCTTGCGACGGAAAGAGACCCAGTACTTC.

This rearrangement joins TRBV6-6 to TRBJ1-5; 7 positions agree with TRBD1. The CDR3 totals 15 residues. Trimming removed 7 bases from V and 3 bases from J; junction bases left unmatched: 9. The germline V gene encodes CDR1 MNHNY and CDR2 SVGAGI (reference sequence). DNA for the CDR3: TGTGCCAGCAAAGACCCAGGGGGTCCCAATCAGCCCCAGCATTTT. As protein: CASKDPGGPNQPQHF.

This clonotype was picked up a small number of times. The genes are TRBV20-1 and TRBJ2-3, with 7 positions matching TRBD2. There are 15 residues in the CDR3. V shed 5 bases and J 0 bases; nucleotides not matched to a gene: 8. In germline, CDR1 is DFQATT, CDR2 SNEGSKA (reference sequence). The CDR3 reads CSAPMLAVSTDTQYF. The CDR3 DNA sequence: TGCAGTGCTCCCATGCTAGCGGTGAGCACAGATACGCAGTATTTT.

This sequence joins TRBV14 and TRBJ2-3; 14 bases are a match to TRBD2. The trim removed 5 bases at V and 10 bases at J, leaving 11 bases unmatched. CDR1 and CDR2 from the germline V gene are SGHDN and FVKESK. The CDR3 covers 16 residues. CDR3 nucleotides: TGTGCCAGCAGCTATGGACTAGCGGGGGGAAGACAGGCGCAGTATTTT. Residues: CASSYGLAGGRQAQYF.

The rearrangement links TRBV10-3 to TRBJ2-3; perhaps TRBD1 as D (5 bases). The CDR3 contains 13 residues. Trimming cost V 10 bases and J 4 bases, with 15 bases left between them. CDR1 and CDR2 (germline): ENHRY, SYGVKD. This chain's CDR3 is CATVNRIPDTQYF. CDR3 sequence (DNA): TGTGCCACGGTTAACAGGATCCCAGATACGCAGTATTTT.

This clonotype has only a few counts. V is TRBV20-1 and J is TRBJ2-1; tentatively, D is TRBD1 or TRBD2 (5 bases each). Germline V lookup: CDR1 DFQATT, CDR2 SNEGSKA (reference sequence). The CDR3 sequence is 11 residues long. As DNA, the CDR3 is TGCAGCCCAACGTCTGGGGGTGAGCAGTTCTTC. Its protein product is CSPTSGGEQFF.

In this sample, this clonotype turned up a few times. J is TRBJ1-6 and V is TRBV6-5; D not resolved. This CDR3 is 16 amino acids long. The germline CDR1 and CDR2 sequences are MNHEY and SVGAGI. Trimming took 0 bases from V and 8 from J, leaving 14 bases between them. The chain's CDR3 is CASSYSTNREDSPLHF. CDR3 DNA sequence: TGTGCCAGCAGTTACTCGACGAATAGAGAGGATTCACCCCTCCACTTT.

The sample holds many counts of this clonotype. The rearrangement links TRBV5-1 to TRBJ1-4; D is perhaps TRBD1 (6 bases). The CDR3 loop spans 13 amino acids. Germline lookup yields CDR1 SGHRS and CDR2 YFSETQ. Trimming left V 5 bases short and J 5 bases short, with 10 bases between. The DNA for the CDR3 is TGCGCCAGCAGTGAAGGACAGAATGAAAAACTGTTTTTT. As protein: CASSEGQNEKLFF.